A single T cell receptor (beta chain) is shown here with its context. V lost 2 bases and J lost 1, with 14 bases in between. There are 15 residues in the CDR3. Germline loops: CDR1 GTSNPN, CDR2 SVGIG (reference sequence). Data came from immunoSEQ multiplex PCR; TCRdb stores just in-frame clones and leaves some out. The data contain under 150,000 clones, 75% to 95% of them seen just once; the ten biggest clones take up approximately 1.3%. This sample was included in a study of T cells after somatic rescue of genetic block. The sample was peripheral blood mononuclear cells (PBMCs). The sequence came from a woman between 18 and 29 years old. The gene calls are TRBV30 and TRBJ1-1; D is uncertain. The CDR3 DNA is TGTGCCTGGAGTATAGCGGGCGCGGGGAACACTGAAGCTTTCTTT. Encoded protein: CAWSIAGAGNTEAFF.